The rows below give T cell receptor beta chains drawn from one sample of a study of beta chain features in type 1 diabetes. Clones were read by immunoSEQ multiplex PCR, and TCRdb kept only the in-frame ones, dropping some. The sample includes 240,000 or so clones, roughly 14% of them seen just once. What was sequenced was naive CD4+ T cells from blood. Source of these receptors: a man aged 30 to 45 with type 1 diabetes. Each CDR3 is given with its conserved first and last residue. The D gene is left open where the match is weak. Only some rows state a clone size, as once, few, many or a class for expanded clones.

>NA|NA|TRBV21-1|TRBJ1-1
CASDTGDTEAFF
TGTGCCAGCGACACAGGGGACACTGAAGCTTTCTTT
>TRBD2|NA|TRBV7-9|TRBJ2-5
CASSLSGGPPYQETQYF
TGTGCCAGCAGCCTCAGCGGGGGACCTCCGTACCAAGAGACCCAGTACTTC
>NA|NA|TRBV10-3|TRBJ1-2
CAISDQGPKVGYTF
TGTGCCATCAGTGATCAGGGGCCTAAGGTCGGCTACACCTTC
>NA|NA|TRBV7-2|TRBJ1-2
CASSFLESGGGYTF
TGTGCCAGCAGCTTCCTTGAGTCGGGTGGTGGCTACACCTTC
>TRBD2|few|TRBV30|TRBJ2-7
CAWSVGVAGVGEQYF
TGTGCCTGGAGTGTAGGGGTAGCGGGAGTTGGAGAGCAGTACTTC
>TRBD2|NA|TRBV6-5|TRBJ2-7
CASSSPRGGQWEQYF
TGTGCCAGCAGTTCTCCTCGCGGGGGGCAGTGGGAGCAGTACTTC
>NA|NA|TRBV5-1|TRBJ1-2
CASSSGAGTGDYGYTF
TGCGCCAGCAGCTCCGGGGCCGGGACGGGGGACTATGGCTACACCTTC
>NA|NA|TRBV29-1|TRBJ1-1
CSAHRENTEAFF
TGCAGCGCTCACAGGGAGAACACTGAAGCTTTCTTT
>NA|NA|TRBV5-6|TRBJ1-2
CASSLAGEGYGYTF
TGTGCCAGCAGCTTGGCCGGGGAGGGGTATGGCTACACCTTC
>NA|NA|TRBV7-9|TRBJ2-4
CASSFRGQNIQYF
TGTGCCAGCAGCTTCAGGGGACAAAACATTCAGTACTTC
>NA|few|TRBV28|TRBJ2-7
CASSAQLSYEQYF
TGTGCCAGCAGTGCACAGCTATCCTACGAGCAGTACTTC
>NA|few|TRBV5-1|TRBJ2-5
CASSLGTFQETQYF
TGCGCCAGCAGCTTGGGGACATTCCAAGAGACCCAGTACTTC
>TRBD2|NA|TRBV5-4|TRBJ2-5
CASSLVAGGPAETQYF
TGTGCCAGCAGCCTGGTAGCGGGAGGGCCAGCGGAGACCCAGTACTTC
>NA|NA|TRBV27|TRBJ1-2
CASSQGLAYYGYTF
TGTGCCAGCAGTCAGGGGTTAGCCTATTATGGCTACACCTTC
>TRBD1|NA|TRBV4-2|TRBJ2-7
CASSQEEIRGLYEQYF
TGTGCCAGCAGCCAAGAAGAGATCAGGGGGCTCTACGAGCAGTACTTC
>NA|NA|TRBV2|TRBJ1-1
CASSEIGYTEAFF
TGTGCCAGCAGTGAAATCGGTTACACTGAAGCTTTCTTT
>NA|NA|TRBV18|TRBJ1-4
CASSPLGGSEKLFF
TGTGCCAGCTCACCACTGGGAGGTAGTGAAAAACTGTTTTTT
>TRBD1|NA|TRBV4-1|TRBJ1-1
CASRWTGNTEAFF
TGCGCCAGCAGGTGGACAGGGAACACTGAAGCTTTCTTT
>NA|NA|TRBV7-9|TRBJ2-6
CASSLWGVANVLTF
TGTGCCAGCAGCTTATGGGGCGTGGCCAACGTCCTGACTTTC
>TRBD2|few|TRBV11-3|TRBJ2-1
CASSPGTSGGAGEQFF
TGTGCCAGCAGCCCCGGGACTAGCGGGGGGGCGGGTGAGCAGTTCTTC
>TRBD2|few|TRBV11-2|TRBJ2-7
CASSLVGDYSYEQYF
TGTGCCAGCAGCTTAGTAGGGGACTACTCCTACGAGCAGTACTTC
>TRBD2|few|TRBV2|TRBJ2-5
CASSGLAGGQETQYF
TGTGCCAGCAGTGGGCTAGCGGGGGGCCAAGAGACCCAGTACTTC
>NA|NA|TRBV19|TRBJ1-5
CASSVDSSNQPQHF
TGTGCCAGTAGTGTTGACAGCAGCAATCAGCCCCAGCATTTT
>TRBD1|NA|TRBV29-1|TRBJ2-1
CSVERGQGIESYNEQFF
TGCAGCGTTGAAAGGGGACAGGGGATTGAATCCTACAATGAGCAGTTCTTC
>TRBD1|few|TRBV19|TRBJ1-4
CASRQGSEKLFF
TGTGCCAGTCGACAGGGAAGTGAAAAACTGTTTTTT
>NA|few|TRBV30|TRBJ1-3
CAWSAPGGNTIYF
TGTGCCTGGAGTGCCCCCGGTGGAAACACCATATATTTT
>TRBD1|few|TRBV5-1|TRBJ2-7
CATTGQGSEQYF
TGCGCCACCACGGGACAGGGCAGCGAGCAGTACTTC
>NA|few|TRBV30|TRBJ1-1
CAWSEAGDMNTEAFF
TGTGCCTGGAGTGAGGCAGGCGATATGAACACTGAAGCTTTCTTT
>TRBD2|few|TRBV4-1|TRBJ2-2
CASSQEPPGGRRTGELFF
TGCGCCAGCAGCCAAGAACCTCCGGGGGGGCGGCGCACCGGGGAGCTGTTTTTT
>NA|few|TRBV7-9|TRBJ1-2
CASSTQQGVGGYTF
TGTGCCAGCAGCACCCAACAGGGAGTAGGCGGCTACACCTTC
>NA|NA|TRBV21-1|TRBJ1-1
CASSWAGGWTEAFF
TGTGCCAGCAGCTGGGCAGGGGGTTGGACTGAAGCTTTCTTT
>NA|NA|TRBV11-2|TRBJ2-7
CASSLGHSSLEQYF
TGTGCCAGCAGCCTGGGACATTCCAGCCTCGAGCAGTACTTC
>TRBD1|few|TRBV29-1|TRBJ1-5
CSVVQGPDQPQHF
TGCAGCGTTGTACAGGGGCCAGATCAGCCCCAGCATTTT
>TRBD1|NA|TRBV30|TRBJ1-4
CAWSLNRGLGEKLFF
TGTGCCTGGAGCCTAAACAGGGGACTCGGTGAAAAACTGTTTTTT
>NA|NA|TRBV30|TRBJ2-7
CAWSVQVNEQYF
TGTGCCTGGAGTGTTCAGGTCAACGAGCAGTACTTC
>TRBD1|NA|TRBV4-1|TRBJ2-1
CASSYASDRADEQFF
TGCGCCAGCAGCTACGCCTCGGACAGGGCGGATGAGCAGTTCTTC
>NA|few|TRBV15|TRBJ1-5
CATSRDQLIGALLHQPQHF
TGTGCCACCAGCAGAGACCAGCTCATAGGGGCCCTTCTCCATCAGCCCCAGCATTTT
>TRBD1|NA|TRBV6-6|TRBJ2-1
CASSPGTASSYNEQFF
TGTGCCAGCAGTCCTGGGACAGCGAGCTCCTACAATGAGCAGTTCTTC
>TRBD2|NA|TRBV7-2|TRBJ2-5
CASSAAGVSETQYF
TGTGCCAGCAGTGCAGCGGGAGTGTCAGAGACCCAGTACTTC
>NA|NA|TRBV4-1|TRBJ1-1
CASSHLGSDRHTEAFF
TGCGCCAGCAGCCACCTGGGATCCGACAGGCACACTGAAGCTTTCTTT
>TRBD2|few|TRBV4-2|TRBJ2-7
CASSQELAGDREQYF
TGTGCCAGCAGCCAAGAGTTAGCGGGAGATCGGGAGCAGTACTTC
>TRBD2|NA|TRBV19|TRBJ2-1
CASTPGGSRSYNEQFF
TGTGCCAGTACCCCAGGCGGGAGTAGGTCCTACAATGAGCAGTTCTTC